This T cell receptor beta chain is drawn from a study of CD4 T cells in relation to SARS-CoV-2 and coronaviruses. Germline CDR1 and CDR2: SGHKS and YYEKEE (reference sequence). The ends were cut back, 4 bases at V and 7 bases at J, with 15 bases in the middle. The CDR3 extends over 14 amino acids. Comments on this clone: Its antigen is still unknown.

Study-wide points: Each donor contributed either pre-pandemic or post-infection samples, not both.

CD4+ T cells from unexposed donors were obtained before the COVID-19 pandemic (2011-2018). CD4+ T cells were isolated from the cells after about 11 days of culture. Cultures held a few million PBMCs per well with roughly 10 IU/ml IL-2. Cultures received half-medium IL-2 refreshes on days 3 and 7. TCRdb's copy holds only in-frame clones and misses some; the assay was immunoSEQ multiplex PCR. Altogether 25,000 to 35,000 clones are present, less than 80% being singletons, with the ten largest covering 9% to 15%. The chain combines TRBV5-5 with TRBJ1-5; D is possibly TRBD1 (6 bases). Sequenced: CD4+ T cells from PBMCs, cultured in vitro. The source is a human donor in good health. DNA for the CDR3: TGTGCCAGCAGCCCAACACAGGGCGACCAGCCCCAGCATTTT. Translating it yields CASSPTQGDQPQHF.